This T cell receptor beta chain came from a study of T-cell reconstitution after alpha-beta-depleted transplantation in children. The authors prepared the TCRbeta library with unique molecular identifiers. TCRdb re-derived calls from the PCR reads in MiXCR, one entry per CDR3 protein. This table holds 200,000 to 250,000 distinct CDR3 sequences, around 25% found once. Broader study findings: About two months after transplant, alpha-beta T cells reportedly came from several hundred expanded graft clones.

With respect to this clonotype: Its specificity is not known.

The V and J ends lost 0 bases and 12 bases respectively, with 10 bases between them. The length of the CDR3 is 12 residues. Germline CDR1 is SGDLS and CDR2 is YYNGEE. Sequencing used PBMCs, obtained before TCRalphabeta/CD19-depleted stem cell transplant. J is TRBJ2-4 and V is TRBV9, with a tentative D call TRBD1 (6 bases). The receptor was isolated from a girl aged 2-9 years with Fanconi anemia, due to receive a stem cell transplant. The DNA of the CDR3 is TGTGCCAGCAGCGTAGAAACAGGGCATCAGTACTTC. Protein product: CASSVETGHQYF. Full variable domain (rest looked up from reference TRBV9 and TRBJ2-4): DSGVTQTPKHLITATGQRVTLRCSPRSGDLSVYWYQQSLDQGLQFLIQYYNGEERAKGNILERFSAQQFPDLHSELNLSSLELGDSALYFCASSVETGHQYFGAGTRLSVL.